This T cell receptor beta chain was obtained from a study of shared clonotypes between healthy human individuals. Study-wide findings and caveats: Naive subsets usually exceeded memory subsets in estimated richness. The sharing of 5% to 5.5% of naive CD4 clonotypes was seen across a handful of donors.

Germline V gene sequence: CDR1 SGHTA, CDR2 FQGTGA. Trimming removed 5 bases from V and 7 bases from J; junction bases left unmatched: 7. The CDR3 consists of 13 residues. Worth noting for this clone: Its antigen is still unknown.

Assay used: immunoSEQ multiplex PCR; TCRdb lists only in-frame clones, some missing. This sample has some 1.4 million clones, with around 97% found just once. Input material: naive CD4+ T cells sorted from blood. The subset was: CD45RA+ positively selected. J is TRBJ2-7 and V is TRBV7-3; 8 bases align to TRBD2. The sequence derives from a man younger than 45 in good health. The CDR3 DNA sequence: TGTGCCAGCAGCCAAGCGGGAGTGGGGGAGCAGTACTTC. Translating it yields CASSQAGVGEQYF.